The 18 T cell receptor beta chains below all came from one sample that was sequenced in a study of CD8 T cells in Susac syndrome. With random hexamers, roughly 0.45 to 1 ug RNA was reverse transcribed. TCRdb re-called the immunoSEQ multiplex PCR reads through MiXCR, storing one row per CDR3 protein. The sample carries around 85,000 distinct CDR3 sequences, around 95% recorded once. The sequenced sample was CD8+ T cells from PBMCs. The receptors originated from a human donor with Susac syndrome.

The chain joins TRBV14 to TRBJ2-3; no reliable D call. The V gene's germline CDR1 is SGHDN and CDR2 FVKESK. The CDR3 runs 12 residues. Trimming cost V 0 bases and J 8 bases, with 6 bases left between them. The CDR3 DNA follows: TGTGCCAGCAGCCAAGATGTAGTTACGCAGTATTTT. Amino acids: CASSQDVVTQYF.

This rearrangement joins TRBV12-5 to TRBJ2-1; 13 nucleotides line up with TRBD2. With V trimmed by 5 bases and J by 9 bases, 7 bases remained unmatched. Germline values: CDR1 LGHNT, CDR2 FRNRAP. The CDR3 totals 15 residues. In nucleotides, the CDR3 is TGTGCTAGTGGTCAATGGACTAGCGGGAGACTTGAGCAGTTCTTC. Protein: CASGQWTSGRLEQFF.

This sequence joins TRBV20-1 and TRBJ1-5; D gene ambiguous. V lost 4 bases to trimming and J lost 2 bases, with 15 bases between them. The CDR3 loop spans 15 amino acids. Germline V gene sequence: CDR1 DFQATT, CDR2 SNEGSKA (reference sequence). The CDR3 here is CSATTHGEGNQPQHF. For the CDR3, the DNA is TGCAGTGCTACCACTCACGGGGAAGGCAATCAGCCCCAGCATTTT.

CDR3 DNA sequence: TGTGCCAGCAGTCAAACTGCCGGGACAGAGTTCTACAATGAGCAGTTCTTC. Protein: CASSQTAGTEFYNEQFF. The rearrangement links TRBV6-1 to TRBJ2-1; 7 nucleotides align to TRBD1. The CDR3 covers 17 residues. Germline CDR1 and CDR2: MNHNS and SASEGT. The V gene end was trimmed by 5 bases and the J gene end by 3 bases; junction bases not matched to a gene: 13.

The J gene is TRBJ2-7, the V gene TRBV5-1, with 10 bases lining up with TRBD2. The CDR3 is made up of 14 amino acids. V lost 5 bases to trimming and J lost 5 bases; unmatched junction nucleotides: 7. Germline V gene data show CDR1 as SGHRS and CDR2 as YFSETQ. The CDR3 is CASRLAGVADEQYF. The CDR3 DNA sequence: TGCGCCAGCAGGCTAGCGGGAGTCGCGGACGAGCAGTACTTC.

V usage is TRBV30 and J usage is TRBJ1-2; TRBD1 aligns across 7 bases. The CDR3 is 15 residues long. Germline V gene sequence: CDR1 GTSNPN, CDR2 SVGIG (reference sequence). The V gene end was trimmed by 3 bases and the J gene end by 4 bases; junction bases not matched to a gene: 11. The CDR3: CAWSSDREGPYGYTF. Written as DNA, the CDR3 is TGTGCCTGGAGCTCAGACAGGGAGGGACCCTATGGCTACACCTTC.

The genes are TRBV24-1 and TRBJ2-5; D might be TRBD1 (6 bases). The CDR3 is made up of 15 amino acids. Germline CDR1 KGHDR, CDR2 SFDVKD. V lost 7 bases, J lost 3 bases, and 17 bases lay in between. This CDR3 is CATSLGGGQEETQYF. Here the CDR3 DNA reads TGTGCCACCAGCCTTGGTGGGGGACAAGAAGAGACCCAGTACTTC.

The V call is TRBV20-1, the J call TRBJ1-2; D is possibly TRBD1 (6 bases). CDR1 DFQATT and CDR2 SNEGSKA come from the germline V gene (reference sequence). V was pared by 6 bases and J by 1 base, with 12 bases between. This CDR3 region has 13 residues. The CDR3 reads CSAHRQDNYGYTF. CDR3 DNA: TGCAGTGCCCACCGACAGGATAACTATGGCTACACCTTC.

J is TRBJ1-1 and V is TRBV29-1, with 7 positions matching TRBD1. CDR1 is SQVTM and CDR2 is ANQGSEA in the germline V gene. Losses at the gene ends were 6 bases for V and 1 base for J; bases not matched to a gene: 5. This CDR3 region has 13 residues. The CDR3, as DNA: TGCAGCGTCCTGACAGGGTGGAACACTGAAGCTTTCTTT. It specifies CSVLTGWNTEAFF.

The V call is TRBV7-9, the J call TRBJ2-3; 9 bases map to TRBD2. Per germline, CDR1 SEHNR and CDR2 FQNEAQ (reference sequence). The CDR3 runs 17 residues. V was clipped by 5 bases and J by 3 bases; unmatched bases: 12. The CDR3 nucleotides are TGTGCCAGCAGCCAGTCCGGGACTAGCAGAATAACAGATACGCAGTATTTT. Its translation is CASSQSGTSRITDTQYF.

The V and J genes are TRBV3-1 and TRBJ2-5; TRBD2 is a possible D gene (5 bases). This CDR3 contains 18 residues. The V and J ends lost 2 bases and 1 base respectively, with 20 bases between them. CDR1 is LGHDT and CDR2 is YNNKEL in the germline V gene (reference sequence). As DNA, the CDR3 is TGTGCCAGCAGCCAATTTGCTGGACTCTCCATCCTCCAAGAGACCCAGTACTTC. Amino acid sequence: CASSQFAGLSILQETQYF.

The chain links TRBV15 to TRBJ2-1; 9 nucleotides line up with TRBD1. Germline lookup yields CDR1 LNHNV and CDR2 YYDKDF (reference sequence). V shed 2 bases and J 10 bases; nucleotides not matched to a gene: 9. The length of the CDR3 is 15 residues. The CDR3 loop reads CATSRLDPGQGEQFF. The CDR3 nucleotides are TGTGCCACCAGCAGATTAGACCCAGGACAGGGGGAGCAGTTCTTC. Filled out from reference TRBV15 and TRBJ2-1, the complete variable domain reads DAMVIQNPRYQVTQFGKPVTLSCSQTLNHNVMYWYQQKSSQAPKLLFHYYDKDFNNEADTPDNFQSRRPNTSFCFLDIRSPGLGDTAMYLCATSRLDPGQGEQFFGPGTRLTVL.

For the CDR3, the DNA is TGCGCCAGCAGCTCCGGGACTAGCTTCTCCTACGAGCAGTACTTC. Its protein product is CASSSGTSFSYEQYF. The gene calls are TRBV5-1 and TRBJ2-7; TRBD2 agrees at 9 bases. Per the germline V gene, CDR1 is SGHRS and CDR2 is YFSETQ. The V gene end was trimmed by 3 bases and the J gene end by 0 bases; junction bases not matched to a gene: 4. The CDR3 is 15 amino acids.

This rearrangement joins TRBV9 to TRBJ2-5; D is unresolved. The V end was cut by 3 bases, the J end by 4 bases, with 16 bases between. CDR1 is SGDLS and CDR2 is YYNGEE in the germline V gene. This CDR3 contains 15 residues. This CDR3 reads CASSGGGGLGETQYF. DNA for the CDR3: TGTGCCAGCAGCGGCGGCGGTGGGTTGGGAGAGACCCAGTACTTC.

This chain connects TRBV2 to TRBJ2-7, with TRBD2 as a possible D gene (6 bases). Trimming cost V 2 bases and J 3 bases, with 11 bases left between them. This CDR3 comprises 14 residues. Looked up from germline, CDR1 is SNHLY and CDR2 is FYNNEI. CDR3 coding DNA: TGTGCCAGCAGTGAACGGGACTTAGACTACGAGCAGTACTTC. Translating it yields CASSERDLDYEQYF.

This chain connects TRBV15 to TRBJ2-1; 12 bases are shared with TRBD2. Per the germline V gene, CDR1 is LNHNV and CDR2 is YYDKDF (reference sequence). The CDR3 is 17 amino acids. With V trimmed by 3 bases and J by 5 bases, 8 bases remained unmatched. CDR3 amino acids: CATSRTTSGRGDNEQFF. The CDR3 region has the DNA TGTGCCACCAGCAGGACGACTAGCGGGAGAGGAGACAATGAGCAGTTCTTC.

The J gene is TRBJ2-3, the V gene TRBV24-1; TRBD1 is a possible D gene (6 bases). The CDR3 has 14 amino acids. Deletions cut 4 bases from V and 4 bases from J, with 11 bases between. CDR1 is KGHDR, CDR2 SFDVKD, per germline. CDR3 DNA: TGTGCCACCAGTGAGACCAAGGGGGCAGATACGCAGTATTTT. It yields the protein CATSETKGADTQYF.

This clonotype was seen a single time. The gene calls are TRBV30 and TRBJ2-5, with D hard to call. The V gene lost 0 bases and the J gene lost 1 base, with 9 bases spanning the gap. The CDR3 contains 14 residues. Looked up from germline, CDR1 is GTSNPN and CDR2 is SVGIG (reference sequence). In DNA, the CDR3 is TGTGCCTGGAGTGTGGCCAGCTTCCAAGAGACCCAGTACTTC. Protein: CAWSVASFQETQYF.